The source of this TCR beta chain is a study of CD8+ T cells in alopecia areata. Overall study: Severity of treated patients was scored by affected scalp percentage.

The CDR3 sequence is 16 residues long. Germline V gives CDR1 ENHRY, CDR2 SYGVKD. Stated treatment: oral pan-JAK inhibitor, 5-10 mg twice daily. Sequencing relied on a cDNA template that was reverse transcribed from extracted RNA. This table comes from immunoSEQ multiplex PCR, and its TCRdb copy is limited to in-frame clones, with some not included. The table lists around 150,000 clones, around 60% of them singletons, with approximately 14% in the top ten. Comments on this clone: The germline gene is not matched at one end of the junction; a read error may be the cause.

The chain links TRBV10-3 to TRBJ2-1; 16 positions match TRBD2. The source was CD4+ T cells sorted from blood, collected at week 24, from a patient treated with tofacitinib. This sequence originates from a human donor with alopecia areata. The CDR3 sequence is CASSFGTSGGAREQFF. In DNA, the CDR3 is TGTGCCAGCAGTTTCGGGACTAGCGGGGGGGCCCGGGAGCAGTTCTTC.